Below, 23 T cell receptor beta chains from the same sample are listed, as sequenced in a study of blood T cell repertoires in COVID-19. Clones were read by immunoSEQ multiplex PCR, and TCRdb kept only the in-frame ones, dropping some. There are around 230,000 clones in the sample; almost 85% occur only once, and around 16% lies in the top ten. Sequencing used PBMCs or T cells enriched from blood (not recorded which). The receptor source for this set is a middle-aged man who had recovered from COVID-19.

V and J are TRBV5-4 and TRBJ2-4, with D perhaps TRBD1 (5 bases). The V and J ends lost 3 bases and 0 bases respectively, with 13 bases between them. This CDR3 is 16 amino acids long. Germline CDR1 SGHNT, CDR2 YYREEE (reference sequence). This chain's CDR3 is CASSSPGLLAKNIQYF. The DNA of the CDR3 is TGTGCCAGCAGCTCCCCAGGGCTTCTAGCCAAAAACATTCAGTACTTC.

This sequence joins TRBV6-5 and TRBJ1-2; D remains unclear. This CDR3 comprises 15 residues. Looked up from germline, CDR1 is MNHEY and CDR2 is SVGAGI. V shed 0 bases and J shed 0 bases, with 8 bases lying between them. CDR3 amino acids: CASSYSGLTNYGYTF. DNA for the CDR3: TGTGCCAGCAGTTACTCTGGGCTCACTAACTATGGCTACACCTTC.

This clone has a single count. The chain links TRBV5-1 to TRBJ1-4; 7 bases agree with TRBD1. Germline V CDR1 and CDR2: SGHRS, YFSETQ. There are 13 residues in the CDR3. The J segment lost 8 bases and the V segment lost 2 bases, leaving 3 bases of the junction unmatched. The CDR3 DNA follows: TGCGCCAGCAGCTTTCGACAGGGAGAAAAACTGTTTTTT. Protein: CASSFRQGEKLFF.

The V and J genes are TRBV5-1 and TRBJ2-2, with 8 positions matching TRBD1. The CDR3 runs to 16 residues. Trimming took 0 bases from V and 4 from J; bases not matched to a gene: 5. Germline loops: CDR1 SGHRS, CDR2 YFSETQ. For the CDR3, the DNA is TGCGCCAGCAGCTTGGCGGCGGACAGGGCCACCGGGGAGCTGTTTTTT. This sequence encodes CASSLAADRATGELFF.

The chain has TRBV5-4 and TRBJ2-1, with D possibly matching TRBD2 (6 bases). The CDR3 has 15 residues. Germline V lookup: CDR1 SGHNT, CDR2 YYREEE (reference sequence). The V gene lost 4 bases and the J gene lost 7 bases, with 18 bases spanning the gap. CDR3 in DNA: TGTGCCAGCAGCGGAGGGGCTAGCGTGGTTAATGAGCAGTTCTTC. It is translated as CASSGGASVVNEQFF.

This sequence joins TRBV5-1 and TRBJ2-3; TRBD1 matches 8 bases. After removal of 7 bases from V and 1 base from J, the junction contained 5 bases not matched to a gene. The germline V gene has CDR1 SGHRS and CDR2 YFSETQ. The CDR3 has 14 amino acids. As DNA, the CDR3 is TGCGCCAGCTCGGGACAGGTGGGCACAGATACGCAGTATTTT. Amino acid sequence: CASSGQVGTDTQYF. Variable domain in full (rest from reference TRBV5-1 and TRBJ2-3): KAGVTQTPRYLIKTRGQQVTLSCSPISGHRSVSWYQQTPGQGLQFLFEYFSETQRNKGNFPGRFSGRQFSNSRSEMNVSTLELGDSALYLCASSGQVGTDTQYFGPGTRLTVL.

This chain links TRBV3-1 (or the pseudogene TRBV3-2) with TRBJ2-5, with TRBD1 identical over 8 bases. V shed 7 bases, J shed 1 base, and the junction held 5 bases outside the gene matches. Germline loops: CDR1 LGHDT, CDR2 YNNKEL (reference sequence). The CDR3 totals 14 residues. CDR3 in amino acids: CASNRGTGQETQYF. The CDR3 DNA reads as TGTGCCAGCAACCGTGGGACAGGCCAAGAGACCCAGTACTTC.

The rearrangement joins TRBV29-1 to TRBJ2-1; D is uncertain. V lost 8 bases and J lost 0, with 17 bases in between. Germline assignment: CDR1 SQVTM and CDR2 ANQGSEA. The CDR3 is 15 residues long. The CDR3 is CSLLTGSSSYNEQFF. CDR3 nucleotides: TGCAGCCTCCTCACCGGGTCAAGCTCCTACAATGAGCAGTTCTTC.

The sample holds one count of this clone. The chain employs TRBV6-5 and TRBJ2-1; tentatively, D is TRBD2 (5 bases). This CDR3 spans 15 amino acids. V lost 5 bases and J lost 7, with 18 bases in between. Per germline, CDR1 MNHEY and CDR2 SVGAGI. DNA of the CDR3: TGTGCCAGCAGTCGAACTAGTGGGAGCGGTAATGAGCAGTTCTTC. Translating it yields CASSRTSGSGNEQFF.

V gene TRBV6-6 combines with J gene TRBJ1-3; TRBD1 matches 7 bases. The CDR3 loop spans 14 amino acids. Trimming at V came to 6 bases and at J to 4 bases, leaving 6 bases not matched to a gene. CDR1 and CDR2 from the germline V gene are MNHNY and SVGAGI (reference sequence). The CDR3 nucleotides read TGTGCCAGCAGGATGACAGGGATCGGAAACACCATATATTTT. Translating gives CASRMTGIGNTIYF.

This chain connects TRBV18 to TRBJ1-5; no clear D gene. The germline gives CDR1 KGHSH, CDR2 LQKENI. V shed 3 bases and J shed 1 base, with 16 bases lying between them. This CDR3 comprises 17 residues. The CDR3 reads CASSPMREGFSNQPQHF. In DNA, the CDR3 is TGTGCCAGCTCACCTATGAGGGAGGGATTCAGCAATCAGCCCCAGCATTTT.

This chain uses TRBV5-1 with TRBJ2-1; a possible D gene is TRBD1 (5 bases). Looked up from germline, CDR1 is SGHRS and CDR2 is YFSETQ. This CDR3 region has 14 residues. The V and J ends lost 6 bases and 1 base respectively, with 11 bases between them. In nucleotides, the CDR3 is TGCGCCAGCACACGTAAGGGGTCCTACAATGAGCAGTTCTTC. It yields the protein CASTRKGSYNEQFF. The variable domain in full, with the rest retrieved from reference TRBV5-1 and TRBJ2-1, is KAGVTQTPRYLIKTRGQQVTLSCSPISGHRSVSWYQQTPGQGLQFLFEYFSETQRNKGNFPGRFSGRQFSNSRSEMNVSTLELGDSALYLCASTRKGSYNEQFFGPGTRLTVL.

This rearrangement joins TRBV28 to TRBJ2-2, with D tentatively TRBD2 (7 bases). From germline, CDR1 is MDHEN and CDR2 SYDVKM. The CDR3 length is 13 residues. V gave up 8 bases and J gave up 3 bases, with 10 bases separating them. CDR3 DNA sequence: TGTGCCAGCGGGGGGGCCGACACCGGGGAGCTGTTTTTT. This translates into CASGGADTGELFF.

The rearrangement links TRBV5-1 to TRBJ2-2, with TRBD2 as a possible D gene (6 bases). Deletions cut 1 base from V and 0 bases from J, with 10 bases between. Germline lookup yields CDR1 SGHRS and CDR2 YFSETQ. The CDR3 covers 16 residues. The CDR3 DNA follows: TGCGCCAGCAGCTTGTTAGCGGAGGCGAACACCGGGGAGCTGTTTTTT. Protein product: CASSLLAEANTGELFF.

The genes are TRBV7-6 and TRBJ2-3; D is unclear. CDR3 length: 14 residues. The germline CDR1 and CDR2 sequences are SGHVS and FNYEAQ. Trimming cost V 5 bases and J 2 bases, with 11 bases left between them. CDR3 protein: CASSPAWATDTQYF. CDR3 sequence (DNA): TGTGCCAGCAGCCCCGCTTGGGCCACAGATACGCAGTATTTT.

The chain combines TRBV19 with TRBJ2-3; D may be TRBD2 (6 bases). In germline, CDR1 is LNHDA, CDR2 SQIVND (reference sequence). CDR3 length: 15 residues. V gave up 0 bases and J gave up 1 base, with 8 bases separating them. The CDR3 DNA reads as TGTGCCAGTAGTATAGACGGGAGAGGCACAGATACGCAGTATTTT. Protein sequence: CASSIDGRGTDTQYF.

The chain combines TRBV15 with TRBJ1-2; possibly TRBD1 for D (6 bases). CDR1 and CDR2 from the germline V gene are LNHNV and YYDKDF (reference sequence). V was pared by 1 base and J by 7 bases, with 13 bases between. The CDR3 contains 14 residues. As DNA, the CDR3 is TGTGCCACCAGCAGAGCCCAGGGGACAAGTGGCTACACCTTC. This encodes CATSRAQGTSGYTF. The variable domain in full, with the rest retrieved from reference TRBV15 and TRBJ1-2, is DAMVIQNPRYQVTQFGKPVTLSCSQTLNHNVMYWYQQKSSQAPKLLFHYYDKDFNNEADTPDNFQSRRPNTSFCFLDIRSPGLGDTAMYLCATSRAQGTSGYTFGSGTRLTVV.

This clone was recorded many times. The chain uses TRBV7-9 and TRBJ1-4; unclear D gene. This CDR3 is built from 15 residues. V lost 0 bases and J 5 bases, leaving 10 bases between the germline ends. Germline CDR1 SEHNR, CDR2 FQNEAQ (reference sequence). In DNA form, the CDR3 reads TGTGCCAGCAGCTTAGCGGAGGCCGGGAATGAAAAACTGTTTTTT. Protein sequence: CASSLAEAGNEKLFF.

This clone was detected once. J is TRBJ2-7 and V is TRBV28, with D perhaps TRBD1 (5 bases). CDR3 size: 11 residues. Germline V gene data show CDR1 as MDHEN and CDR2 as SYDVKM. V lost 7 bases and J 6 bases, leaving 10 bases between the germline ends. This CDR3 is CASTLGREQYF. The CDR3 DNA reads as TGTGCCAGCACCCTGGGGCGCGAGCAGTACTTC.

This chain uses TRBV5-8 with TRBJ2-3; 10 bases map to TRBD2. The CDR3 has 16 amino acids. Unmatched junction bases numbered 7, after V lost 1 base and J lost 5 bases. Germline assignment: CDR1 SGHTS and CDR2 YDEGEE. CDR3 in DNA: TGTGCCAGCAGCTTGCTGAGCGGGGGGGCAGTAGATACGCAGTATTTT. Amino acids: CASSLLSGGAVDTQYF.

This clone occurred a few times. Here the CDR3 reads CASSFTGTGTYSNQPQHF. In DNA, the CDR3 is TGTGCCAGCAGTTTTACAGGGACAGGGACTTATAGCAATCAGCCCCAGCATTTT. V usage is TRBV27 and J usage is TRBJ1-5, with 9 bases aligning to TRBD1. The CDR3 totals 18 residues. V trimming: 3 bases; J trimming: 0 bases; junction bases outside the gene matches: 9. Germline CDR1 reads MNHEY; CDR2 reads SMNVEV (reference sequence).

CDR3: CASKYGLAVWGDTQYF. Written as DNA, the CDR3 is TGTGCCAGCAAGTACGGACTAGCGGTTTGGGGAGATACGCAGTATTTT. The chain has TRBV2 and TRBJ2-3; TRBD2 agrees at 10 bases. The trim removed 7 bases at V and 5 bases at J, leaving 12 bases unmatched. The CDR3 totals 16 residues. The germline V gene has CDR1 SNHLY and CDR2 FYNNEI.

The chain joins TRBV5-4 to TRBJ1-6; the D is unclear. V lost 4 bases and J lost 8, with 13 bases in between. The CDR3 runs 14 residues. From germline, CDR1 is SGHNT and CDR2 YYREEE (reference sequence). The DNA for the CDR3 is TGTGCCAGCAGCCAAAACGGGGTTTATTCACCCCTCCACTTT. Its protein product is CASSQNGVYSPLHF.